This TCR beta chain originates from a study of control samples from healthy donors and cancer patients. This clone was counted between two and nine times. Sequencing used immunoSEQ multiplex PCR; TCRdb keeps in-frame clones, though not all of them. Of about 110,000 clones listed, just under 85% are singletons. This CDR3 is 15 amino acids long. This sequence joins TRBV21-1 and TRBJ1-1; the tabulated D call, TRBD1, remains unverified against the DNA. TRBV21-1 is designated a pseudogene. The specimen was blood. This receptor was obtained from a man younger than 30 in good health. The CDR3 here is CASSSPDRANTEAFF. The CDR3, as DNA: TGTGCCAGCAGCTCTCCGGACAGGGCGAACACTGAAGCTTTCTTT.